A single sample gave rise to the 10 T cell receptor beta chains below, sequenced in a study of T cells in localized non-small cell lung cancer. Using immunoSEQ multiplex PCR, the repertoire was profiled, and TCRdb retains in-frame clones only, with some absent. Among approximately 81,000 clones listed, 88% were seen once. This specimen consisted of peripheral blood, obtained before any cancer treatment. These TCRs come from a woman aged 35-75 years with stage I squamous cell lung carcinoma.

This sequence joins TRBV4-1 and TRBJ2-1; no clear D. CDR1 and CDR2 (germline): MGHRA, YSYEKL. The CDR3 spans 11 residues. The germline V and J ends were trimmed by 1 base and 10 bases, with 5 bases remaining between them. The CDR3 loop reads CASSQVGEQFF. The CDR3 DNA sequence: TGCGCCAGCAGCCAAGTAGGAGAGCAGTTCTTC.

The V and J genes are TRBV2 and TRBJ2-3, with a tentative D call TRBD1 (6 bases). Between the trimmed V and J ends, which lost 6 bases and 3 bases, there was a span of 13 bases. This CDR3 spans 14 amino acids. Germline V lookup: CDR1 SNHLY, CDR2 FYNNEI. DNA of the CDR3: TGTGCCAGCAGGAACAGGGAGATAACAGATACGCAGTATTTT. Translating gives CASRNREITDTQYF.

CDR3 nucleotide sequence: TGCGCCAGCAGCTTGGCGGGGAACGCGAATAATTCACCCCTCCACTTT. Encoded protein: CASSLAGNANNSPLHF. The J gene is TRBJ1-6, the V gene TRBV5-1; unclear D gene. In germline, CDR1 is SGHRS, CDR2 YFSETQ. The CDR3 is 16 residues long. V was trimmed by 0 bases and J by 5 bases, leaving 12 bases between them.

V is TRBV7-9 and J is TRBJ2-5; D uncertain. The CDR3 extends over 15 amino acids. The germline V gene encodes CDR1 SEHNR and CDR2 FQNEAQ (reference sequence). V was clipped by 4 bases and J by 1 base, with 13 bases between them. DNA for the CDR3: TGTGCCAGCAGCTCCCCCTCAGAGTCCCAAGAGACCCAGTACTTC. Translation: CASSSPSESQETQYF.

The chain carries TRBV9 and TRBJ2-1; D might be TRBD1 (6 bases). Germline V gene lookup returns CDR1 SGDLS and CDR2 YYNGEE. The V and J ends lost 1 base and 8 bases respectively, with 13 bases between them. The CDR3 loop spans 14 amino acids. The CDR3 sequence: CASSVTPGTHEQFF. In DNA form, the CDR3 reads TGTGCCAGCAGCGTAACTCCAGGGACACATGAGCAGTTCTTC.

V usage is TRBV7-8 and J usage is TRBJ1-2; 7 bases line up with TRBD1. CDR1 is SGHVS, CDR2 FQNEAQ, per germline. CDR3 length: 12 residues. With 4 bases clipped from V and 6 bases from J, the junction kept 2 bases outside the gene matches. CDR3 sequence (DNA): TGTGCCAGCAGCTCTACAGGGGATGGCTACACCTTC. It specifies CASSSTGDGYTF.

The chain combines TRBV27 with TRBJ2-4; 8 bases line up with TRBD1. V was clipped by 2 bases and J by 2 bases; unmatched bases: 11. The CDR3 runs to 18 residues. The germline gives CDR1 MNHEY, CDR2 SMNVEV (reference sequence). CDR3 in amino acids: CASSLRQGALPTKNIQYF. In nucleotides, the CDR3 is TGTGCCAGCAGTTTACGGCAGGGGGCGCTCCCCACCAAAAACATTCAGTACTTC.

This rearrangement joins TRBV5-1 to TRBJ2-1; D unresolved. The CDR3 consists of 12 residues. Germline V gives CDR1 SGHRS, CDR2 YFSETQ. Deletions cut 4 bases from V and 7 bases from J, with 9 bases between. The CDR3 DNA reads TGCGCCAGCAGCCTGATAGGGAATGAGCAGTTCTTC. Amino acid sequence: CASSLIGNEQFF. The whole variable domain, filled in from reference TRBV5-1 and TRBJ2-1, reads KAGVTQTPRYLIKTRGQQVTLSCSPISGHRSVSWYQQTPGQGLQFLFEYFSETQRNKGNFPGRFSGRQFSNSRSEMNVSTLELGDSALYLCASSLIGNEQFFGPGTRLTVL.

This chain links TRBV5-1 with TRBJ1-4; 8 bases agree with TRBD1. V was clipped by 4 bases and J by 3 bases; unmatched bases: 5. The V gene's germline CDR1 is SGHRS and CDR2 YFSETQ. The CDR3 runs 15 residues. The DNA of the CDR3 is TGCGCCAGCAGCACGCAGACAGGGGCTAATGAAAAACTGTTTTTT. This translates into CASSTQTGANEKLFF.

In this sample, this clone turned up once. The CDR3 spells CATSVSGVGTNEKLFF. DNA for the CDR3: TGTGCCACCAGCGTGTCAGGGGTCGGTACTAATGAAAAACTGTTTTTT. This chain links TRBV15 with TRBJ1-4; possibly TRBD1 for D (6 bases). The CDR3 spans 16 residues. Germline CDR1 is LNHNV and CDR2 is YYDKDF (reference sequence). V was clipped by 5 bases and J by 2 bases, with 15 bases between them. The full variable domain, its missing parts supplied by reference TRBV15 and TRBJ1-4, is DAMVIQNPRYQVTQFGKPVTLSCSQTLNHNVMYWYQQKSSQAPKLLFHYYDKDFNNEADTPDNFQSRRPNTSFCFLDIRSPGLGDTAMYLCATSVSGVGTNEKLFFGSGTQLSVL.